What follows are 8 T cell receptor beta chains derived from one specimen sequenced in a study of identical twins. TCRdb re-called the 5' RACE reads with MiXCR, one entry per CDR3 protein. The sample has 450,000 to 600,000 distinct CDR3 sequences; approximately 20% are singletons. The same sample was also studied in work on yellow fever vaccine responses in identical twins.

What was sequenced was CD4+ T cells sorted from blood. These receptors all stem from a woman in her late teens or twenties in good health.

V is TRBV10-3 and J is TRBJ2-2; TRBD1 aligns across 8 bases. This CDR3 region has 15 residues. Trimming at V came to 5 bases and at J to 4 bases, leaving 6 bases not matched to a gene. Germline loops: CDR1 ENHRY, CDR2 SYGVKD. CDR3: CAISTGQEGTGELFF. The DNA for the CDR3 is TGTGCCATCAGTACGGGACAGGAGGGCACCGGGGAGCTGTTTTTT.

The CDR3 bases are TGTGCCAGCAGCTTAGCCCGGGGGGCACAATATCATGAGCAGTTCTTC. This gives the protein CASSLARGAQYHEQFF. The rearrangement links TRBV7-2 to TRBJ2-1, with TRBD2 as a possible D gene (7 bases). The CDR3 is 16 amino acids. CDR1 and CDR2 from the germline V gene are SGHTA and FQGNSA. Deletions cut 0 bases from V and 8 bases from J, with 17 bases between.

The chain joins TRBV5-1 to TRBJ2-1; the D is unclear. CDR3 length: 14 amino acids. Trimming cost V 0 bases and J 8 bases, with 12 bases left between them. CDR1 and CDR2 (germline): SGHRS, YFSETQ. CDR3 DNA: TGCGCCAGCAGCTTGGCCTTTCGCATTGATGAGCAGTTCTTC. Its protein is CASSLAFRIDEQFF.

The rearrangement links TRBV7-2 to TRBJ1-6; TRBD1 might be the D (5 bases). Trimming stripped 5 bases from V and 6 bases from J, with 17 bases between. The CDR3 has 16 residues. Germline CDR1 reads SGHTA; CDR2 reads FQGNSA. CDR3 region: CASSPLGRGFNSPLHF. In DNA form, the CDR3 reads TGTGCCAGCAGCCCCCTTGGGAGGGGTTTTAATTCACCCCTCCACTTT.

The genes are TRBV12-3 or TRBV12-4 and TRBJ2-2, with 13 bases fitting TRBD2. V trimming: 5 bases; J trimming: 7 bases; junction bases outside the gene matches: 4. The CDR3 sequence is 15 residues long. CDR3 sequence: CASSKLAGGLGELFF. CDR3 nucleotide sequence: TGTGCCAGCAGTAAACTAGCGGGGGGGCTCGGGGAGCTGTTTTTT.

The chain recombines TRBV6-2 or TRBV6-3 with TRBJ1-1; D uncertain. Trimming took off 6 bases at V and 1 base at J, with 15 bases between the two ends. Germline V lookup: CDR1 MNHEY, CDR2 SVGEGT. The CDR3 sequence is 15 residues long. In DNA, the CDR3 is TGTGCCAGCAGAGACCTCAGAGTGGGGAACACTGAAGCTTTCTTT. This codes for CASRDLRVGNTEAFF.

The CDR3 nucleotides read TGTGCCAGCAGTTTTATAGAGACCCAGTACTTC. Protein product: CASSFIETQYF. The V and J genes are TRBV12-3 or TRBV12-4 and TRBJ2-5; D is unresolved. Trimming removed 3 bases from V and 4 bases from J, with 3 bases in between. The CDR3 totals 11 residues.

This clonotype was counted a few times. The J gene is TRBJ2-1, the V gene TRBV10-2, with TRBD2 matching over 9 bases. V gave up 3 bases and J gave up 9 bases; unmatched junction bases: 9. The CDR3 is 15 residues long. Germline V lookup: CDR1 WSHSY, CDR2 SAAADI. The CDR3 DNA follows: TGCGCCAGCAGTGAAAGGGGACTAGCTCAATCTGAGCAGTTCTTC. This encodes CASSERGLAQSEQFF.